One sample yielded the 10 T cell receptor beta chains listed below, sequenced in a study of beta chain features in type 1 diabetes (dated by TCRdb to the late 2010s). Points the paper makes about the study in general: Type 1 diabetes patients showed a moderate but significant shortening of TCRB CDR3 length in all four CD4+ subsets.

The library was built by means of the immunoSEQ multiplex PCR assay. The entire amount of isolated RNA was reverse transcribed using the High Capacity cDNA Reverse Transcription Kit, so the sequenced TCRB transcripts were expressed ones. What TCRdb holds here is the immuneACCESS table cut down to in-frame rearrangements. Part of the clones is not present; checked against another copy, under half of the missing clones reflect an unresolved V gene, and the others are unexplained. For this sample there are about 370,000 clones; over 8.5% appear just once. Of the sample, about 0.6% is held by the ten largest clones. Their recognized antigens are unknown. The sequenced sample was central memory CD4+ T cells from blood. The receptors were sampled from a man aged 25-40 years with type 1 diabetes.

This clone has more than one count but fewer than ten. This sequence joins TRBV7-2 and TRBJ2-2; the match to TRBD2 covers 13 bases. V dropped 6 bases and J dropped 7; count of bases not matched to a gene: 8. The CDR3 loop spans 16 amino acids. CDR1 is SGHTA, CDR2 FQGNSA, per germline. This chain's CDR3 is CASRSGLAGADGELFF. Written as DNA, the CDR3 is TGTGCCAGCAGATCCGGACTAGCGGGAGCGGACGGGGAGCTGTTTTTT.

The chain couples TRBV7-3 to TRBJ2-3; D unresolved. The CDR3 totals 12 residues. Germline V CDR1 and CDR2: SGHTA, FQGTGA. Trimming took off 5 bases at V and 11 bases at J, with 14 bases between the two ends. The CDR3 bases are TGTGCCAGCAGCGGCCCTCTGGGGTGGCAGTATTTT. Translation: CASSGPLGWQYF.

The rearrangement uses TRBV27 and TRBJ2-7, with 10 bases fitting TRBD2. Germline V gene data show CDR1 as MNHEY and CDR2 as SMNVEV (reference sequence). The J segment lost 4 bases and the V segment lost 3 bases, leaving 6 bases of the junction unmatched. This CDR3 has 15 amino acids. CDR3 in DNA: TGTGCCAGCAGTTTCCCCTCTAGCGGGAGATACGAGCAGTACTTC. It yields the protein CASSFPSSGRYEQYF.

The V call is TRBV28, the J call TRBJ2-1; possibly TRBD1 for D (6 bases). This CDR3 has 16 residues. V was trimmed by 6 bases and J by 5 bases, leaving 20 bases between them. CDR1 MDHEN and CDR2 SYDVKM come from the germline V gene. The CDR3 reads CASRPSGAGADNEQFF. In DNA form, the CDR3 reads TGTGCCAGCAGACCGTCAGGGGCAGGGGCGGACAATGAGCAGTTCTTC.

CDR3 sequence (DNA): TGTGCCAGCAGCCAGGCTAGCGGACACTACAATGAGCAGTTCTTC. The encoded protein is CASSQASGHYNEQFF. The chain carries TRBV4-2 and TRBJ2-1; TRBD2 matches at 7 bases. Trimming at V came to 3 bases and at J to 3 bases, leaving 5 bases not matched to a gene. CDR3 length: 15 amino acids. Per the germline V gene, CDR1 is LGHNA and CDR2 is YNFKEQ.

This clone has only a few counts. Since a much larger clone is just one base distant, this may be a read error. The V gene is TRBV5-5, the J gene TRBJ2-5; 12 bases agree with TRBD2. Germline CDR1 is SGHKS and CDR2 is YYEKEE (reference sequence). The CDR3 runs to 14 residues. V shed 3 bases, J shed 6 bases, and the junction held 3 bases outside the gene matches. The CDR3 protein is CASSSTSGGKTQYF. The CDR3 DNA is TGTGCCAGCAGCTCGACTAGCGGGGGAAAGACCCAGTACTTC.

This clone has just a few counts. The gene calls are TRBV7-3 and TRBJ2-3, with 7 bases fitting TRBD1. Germline lookup yields CDR1 SGHTA and CDR2 FQGTGA. This CDR3 is built from 14 residues. Trimming cost V 6 bases and J 5 bases; bases outside gene matches: 8. CDR3 in amino acids: CASSTGALEDTQYF. Here the CDR3 DNA reads TGTGCCAGCAGTACAGGGGCGCTGGAAGATACGCAGTATTTT.

This rearrangement joins TRBV21-1 to TRBJ2-1; TRBD2 is the table's D call, not checked against the DNA. TRBV21-1 is labeled a pseudogene. The CDR3 contains 18 residues. The CDR3 region is CASRTIKREGGSYNEQFF. The CDR3 bases are TGTGCCAGCAGAACTATAAAGAGGGAGGGGGGCTCCTACAATGAGCAGTTCTTC.

The chain uses TRBV29-1 and TRBJ2-7; D remains ambiguous. Germline CDR1 and CDR2: SQVTM and ANQGSEA. V dropped 0 bases and J dropped 7 bases, with 13 bases sitting between them. The CDR3 has 13 residues. The CDR3 protein is CSVEDHIGREQYF. The CDR3 region has the DNA TGCAGCGTTGAAGATCATATAGGGCGAGAGCAGTACTTC.

In this sample, this clone turned up many times. The chain couples TRBV7-9 to TRBJ2-3; 8 bases match TRBD1. V gave up 5 bases and J gave up 4 bases; unmatched junction bases: 5. CDR1 and CDR2 from the germline V gene are SEHNR and FQNEAQ (reference sequence). The CDR3 is 14 amino acids. In DNA, the CDR3 is TGTGCCAGCAGCCAAGGACAGGGCGCAGATACGCAGTATTTT. Its translation is CASSQGQGADTQYF.